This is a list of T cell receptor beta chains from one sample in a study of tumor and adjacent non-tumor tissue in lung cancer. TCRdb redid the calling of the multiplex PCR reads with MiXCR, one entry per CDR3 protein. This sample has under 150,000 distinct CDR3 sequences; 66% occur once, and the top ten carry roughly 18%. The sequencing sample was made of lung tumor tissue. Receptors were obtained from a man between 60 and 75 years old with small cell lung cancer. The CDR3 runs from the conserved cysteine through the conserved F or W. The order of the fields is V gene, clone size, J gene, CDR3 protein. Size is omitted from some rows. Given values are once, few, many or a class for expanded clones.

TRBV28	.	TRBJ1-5	CASTLGPSNQPQHF
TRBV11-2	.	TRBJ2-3	CVSSLGIEPSGTDTQYF
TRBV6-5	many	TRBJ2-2	CASSSHSLGAGELFF
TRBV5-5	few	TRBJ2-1	CASRTSSGRGTYNEQFF
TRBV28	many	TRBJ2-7	CASSPTGSGPYGEQYF
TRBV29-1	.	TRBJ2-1	CSVPGVASPYNEHFF
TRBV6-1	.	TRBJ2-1	CASNTGSELENEQFF
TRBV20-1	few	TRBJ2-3	CSATLADFADTQYF
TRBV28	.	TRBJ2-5	CASNPGWGGRLRETQYF
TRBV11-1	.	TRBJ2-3	CASSFQGQYTDTQYF
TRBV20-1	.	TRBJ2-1	CSAAPAARDEQFF
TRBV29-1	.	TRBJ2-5	CSAGDINNRRETQYF
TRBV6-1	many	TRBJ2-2	CASSEWTGQSNTGELFF
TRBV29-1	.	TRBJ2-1	CNAEDPIGSGEQFF
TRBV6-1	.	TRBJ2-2	CASRGQQNTGELFF
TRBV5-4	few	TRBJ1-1	CASSLDTEAFF
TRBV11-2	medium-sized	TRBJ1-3	CASSYDRGGNTIYF
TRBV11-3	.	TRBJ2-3	CASTVTSGSLDTHYF
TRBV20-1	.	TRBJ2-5	CSARDHLGIMETQYF
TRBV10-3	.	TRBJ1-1	CAISEGSNTEAFF
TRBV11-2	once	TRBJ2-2	CANRRTGNTGELFF
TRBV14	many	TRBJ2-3	CASSQVVTDTQYF
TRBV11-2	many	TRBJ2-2	CASSPLGAAGELFF
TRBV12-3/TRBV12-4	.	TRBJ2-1	CASNQLAGGRNEQFF
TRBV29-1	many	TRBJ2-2	CSAVVGSVNTGELFF
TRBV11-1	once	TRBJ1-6	CASISLPDSPLHF
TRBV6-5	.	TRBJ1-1	CASSYFGGHTEAFF
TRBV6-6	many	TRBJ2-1	CASSSIPSSYNEQFF
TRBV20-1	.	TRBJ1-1	CSVPGRRIGDTEAFF
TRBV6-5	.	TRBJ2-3	CASRRTPDRTQYF
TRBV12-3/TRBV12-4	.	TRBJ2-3	CASSPGGRGRGTQYF
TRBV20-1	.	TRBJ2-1	CSATLTAGPYNEQFF
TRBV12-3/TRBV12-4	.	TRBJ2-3	CASGTSLGGTDTRYF
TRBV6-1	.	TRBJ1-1	CASTRVANTEAFF
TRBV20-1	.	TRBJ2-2	CSARLCANTGELFF
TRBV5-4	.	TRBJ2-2	CASSTGGTLAGELFF
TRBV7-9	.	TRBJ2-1	CASSSTLLSNEQSF
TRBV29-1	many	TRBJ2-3	CSVEGTSGRGTSTDTQYF